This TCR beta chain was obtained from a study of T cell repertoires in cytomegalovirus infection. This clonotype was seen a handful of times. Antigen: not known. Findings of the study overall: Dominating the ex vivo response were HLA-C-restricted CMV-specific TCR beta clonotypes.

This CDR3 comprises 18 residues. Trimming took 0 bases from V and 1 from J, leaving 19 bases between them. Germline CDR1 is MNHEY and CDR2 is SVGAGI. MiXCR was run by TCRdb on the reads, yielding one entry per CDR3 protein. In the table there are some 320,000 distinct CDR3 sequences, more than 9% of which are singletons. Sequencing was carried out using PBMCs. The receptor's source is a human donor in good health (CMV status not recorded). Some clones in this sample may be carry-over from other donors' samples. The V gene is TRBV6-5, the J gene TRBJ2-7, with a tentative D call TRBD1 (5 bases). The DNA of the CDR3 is TGTGCCAGCAGTTACTCCGAGACGACAGAAGGGGTATCCTACGAGCAGTACTTC. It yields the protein CASSYSETTEGVSYEQYF.